This is a list of T cell receptor beta chains from one sample in a study of blood T cell repertoires in COVID-19. Clones were sequenced by immunoSEQ multiplex PCR, and TCRdb holds only the in-frame ones, with some missing. The table has approximately 250,000 clones, about 88% seen once. The source material was peripheral blood. All receptors come from a young man with active or convalescent COVID-19. Both conserved end residues are part of each CDR3. D genes are given only for firm matches. Size values are once, few and many counts, or a class for expanded clones, and some rows have none.

D	J	size	V	CDR3	DNA
TRBD1	TRBJ1-1	NA	TRBV10-2	CASRPRTGFTEAFF	TGCGCCAGCAGGCCACGGACAGGGTTCACTGAAGCTTTCTTT
TRBD2	TRBJ2-1	NA	TRBV3-1/TRBV3-2	CASSPQTSAHNEQFF	TGTGCCAGCAGCCCCCAGACTAGCGCCCACAATGAGCAGTTCTTC
NA	TRBJ2-7	once	TRBV5-6	CASSYPGEGYEQYF	TGTGCCAGCAGCTATCCCGGTGAGGGCTACGAGCAGTACTTC
TRBD1	TRBJ1-1	NA	TRBV24-1	CATSDGQGQNTEAFF	TGTGCCACCAGTGATGGACAGGGACAGAACACTGAAGCTTTCTTT
NA	TRBJ1-3	NA	TRBV7-3	CASSSNPGNTIYF	TGTGCCAGCAGCTCTAATCCTGGAAACACCATATATTTT
TRBD1	TRBJ2-5	NA	TRBV6-1	CASSDPTGVGETQYF	TGTGCCAGCAGTGACCCGACAGGGGTCGGGGAGACCCAGTACTTC
TRBD1	TRBJ1-3	once	TRBV3-1/TRBV3-2	CASSRGTGRNTIYF	TGTGCCAGCAGCCGCGGGACAGGGCGGAACACCATATATTTT
NA	TRBJ1-4	NA	TRBV13	CASSLPGVGRLFF	TGTGCCAGCAGCTTACCAGGGGTAGGCAGACTGTTTTTT
TRBD1	TRBJ2-7	NA	TRBV11-2	CASSLHRGEQYF	TGTGCCAGCAGCCTACACAGGGGAGAGCAGTACTTC
NA	TRBJ1-2	NA	TRBV3-1/TRBV3-2	CASSQDGGPYGYTF	TGTGCCAGCAGCCAAGATGGAGGGCCCTATGGCTACACCTTC
NA	TRBJ2-2	NA	TRBV6-4	CASSVEYGQNTGELFF	TGTGCCAGCAGTGTAGAGTATGGGCAAAACACCGGGGAGCTGTTTTTT
NA	TRBJ1-3	NA	TRBV6-5	CASLYIGNTIYF	TGTGCCAGCCTGTATATTGGAAACACCATATATTTT
NA	TRBJ2-3	NA	TRBV18	CASSPDSLQGTQYF	TGTGCCAGCTCACCCGATTCCCTCCAGGGTACGCAGTATTTT